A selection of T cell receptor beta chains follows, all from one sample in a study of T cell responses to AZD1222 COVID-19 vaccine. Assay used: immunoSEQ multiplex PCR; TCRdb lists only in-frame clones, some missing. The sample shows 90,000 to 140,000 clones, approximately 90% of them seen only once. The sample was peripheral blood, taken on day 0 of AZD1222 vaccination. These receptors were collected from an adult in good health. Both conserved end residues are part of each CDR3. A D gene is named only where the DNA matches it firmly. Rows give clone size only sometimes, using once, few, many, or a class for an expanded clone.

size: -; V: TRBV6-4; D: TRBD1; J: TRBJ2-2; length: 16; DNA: TGTGCCAGCAGTCGGCAGCAGGGGGCTCAGGGCCGGGAGCTGTTTTTT; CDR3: CASSRQQGAQGRELFF
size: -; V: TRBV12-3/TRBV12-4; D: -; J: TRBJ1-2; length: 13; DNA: TGTGCCAGCACCCTAGGGGTTAGGGGCCTGGAAACCTTC; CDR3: CASTLGVRGLETF
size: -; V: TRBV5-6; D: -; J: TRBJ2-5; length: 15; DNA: TGTGCCAGCAGCTTGGCTCGGCAGGGGAAAGAGACCCAGTACTTC; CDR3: CASSLARQGKETQYF
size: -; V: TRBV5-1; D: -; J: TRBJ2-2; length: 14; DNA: TGCGCCAGCAGCGAGGGCGGGTACACCGGGGAGCTGTTTTTT; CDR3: CASSEGGYTGELFF
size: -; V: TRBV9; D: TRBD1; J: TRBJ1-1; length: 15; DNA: TGTGCCAGCAGCCCCAAGAGTCAGGGGGGCACTGAAGCTTTCTTT; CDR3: CASSPKSQGGTEAFF
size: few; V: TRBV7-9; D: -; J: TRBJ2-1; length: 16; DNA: TGTGCCAGCAGCCCTAAAGGGCTAGCAGCCTACAATGAGCAGTTCTTC; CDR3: CASSPKGLAAYNEQFF
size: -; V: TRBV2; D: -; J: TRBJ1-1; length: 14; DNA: TGTGCCAGCAGTGAATGGGGGTTTGGCACTGAAGCTTTCTTT; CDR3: CASSEWGFGTEAFF
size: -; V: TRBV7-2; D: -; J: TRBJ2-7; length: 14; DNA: TGTGCCAGCAGCTTAGATAGTGGGAGACTCGAGCAGTACTTC; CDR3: CASSLDSGRLEQYF
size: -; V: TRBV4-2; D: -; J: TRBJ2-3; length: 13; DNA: TGTGCCAGCAGCCCCCCCCCTAGGGATACGCAGTATTTT; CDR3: CASSPPPRDTQYF
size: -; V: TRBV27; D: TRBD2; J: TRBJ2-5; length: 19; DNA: TGTGCCAGCAGTTCCGTTCTAGGGACTAGCGGGAGAAGCAGGGAGACCCAGTACTTC; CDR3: CASSSVLGTSGRSRETQYF
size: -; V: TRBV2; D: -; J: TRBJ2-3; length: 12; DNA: TGTGCCAGCATCCTGAGGGGGAATACGCAGTATTTT; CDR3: CASILRGNTQYF
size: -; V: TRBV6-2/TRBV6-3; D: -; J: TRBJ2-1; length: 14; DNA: TGTGCCAGCAGTTACTCGAGACTCGGTTCTGAGCAGTTCTTC; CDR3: CASSYSRLGSEQFF
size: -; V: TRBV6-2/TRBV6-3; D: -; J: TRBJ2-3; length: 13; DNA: TGTGCCAGCAGCCCCGGACCACGGGATACGCAGTATTTT; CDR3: CASSPGPRDTQYF
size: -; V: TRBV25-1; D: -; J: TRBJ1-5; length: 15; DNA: TGTGCCAGCAGTGCCGGGGAAGGGGCAAATCAGCCCCAGCATTTT; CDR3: CASSAGEGANQPQHF
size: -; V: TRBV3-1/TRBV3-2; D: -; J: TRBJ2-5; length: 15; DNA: TGTGCCAGCAGCCAAGATGGAGGGGGGGAGGAGACCCAGTACTTC; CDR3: CASSQDGGGEETQYF
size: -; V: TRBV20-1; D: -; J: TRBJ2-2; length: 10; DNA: TGCAGTGCTGAGGAGGGGGAGCTGTTTTTT; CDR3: CSAEEGELFF
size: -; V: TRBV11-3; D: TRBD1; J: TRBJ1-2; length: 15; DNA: TGTGCCAGCAGCTTAGATGGGGGTACAGGGGAAGGCTACACCTTC; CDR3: CASSLDGGTGEGYTF
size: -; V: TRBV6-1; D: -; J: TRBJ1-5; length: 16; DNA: TGTGCCAGCAGTGAAGCTTCAGCGAACACTTATCAGCCCCAGCATTTT; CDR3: CASSEASANTYQPQHF
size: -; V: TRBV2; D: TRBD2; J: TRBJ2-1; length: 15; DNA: TGTGCCAGCCTTGGGACTAGCGGAGCCAACGGGATGCAGTTCTTC; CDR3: CASLGTSGANGMQFF
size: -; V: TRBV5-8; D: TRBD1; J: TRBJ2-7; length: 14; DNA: TGTGCCAGCAGCGACGGACAGGGACCATACGAGCAGTACTTC; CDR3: CASSDGQGPYEQYF
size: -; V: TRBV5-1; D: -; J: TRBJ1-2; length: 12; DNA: TGCGCCAGCAGCCTCGGGAGCTATGGCTACACCTTC; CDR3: CASSLGSYGYTF
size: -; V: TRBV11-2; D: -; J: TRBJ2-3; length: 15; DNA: TGTGCCAGCAGCCTCAGGGCGGTGGGCACAGATACGCAGTATTTT; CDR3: CASSLRAVGTDTQYF
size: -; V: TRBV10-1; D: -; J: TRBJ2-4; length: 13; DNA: TGCGCCAGCAGTTTGGCCGGGGCAGACATTCAGTACTTC; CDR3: CASSLAGADIQYF
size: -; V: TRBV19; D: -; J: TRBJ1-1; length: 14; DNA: TGTGCCAGTAGTCCCGGGAATATGAACACTGAAGCTTTCTTT; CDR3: CASSPGNMNTEAFF
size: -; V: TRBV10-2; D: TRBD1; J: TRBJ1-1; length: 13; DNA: TGCGCCAGCAGTGAGTCGCGACAGGGGGAAGCTTTCTTT; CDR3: CASSESRQGEAFF
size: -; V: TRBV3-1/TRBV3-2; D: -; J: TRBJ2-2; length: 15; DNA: TGTGCCAGCAGCCACCGAGGGAGAGACACCGGGGAGCTGTTTTTT; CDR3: CASSHRGRDTGELFF
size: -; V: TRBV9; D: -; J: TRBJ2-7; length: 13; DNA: TGTGCCAGCAGCGTAGGTTGGGGGTACGAGCAGTACTTC; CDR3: CASSVGWGYEQYF
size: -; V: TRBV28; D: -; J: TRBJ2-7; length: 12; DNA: TGTGCCAGCAGTTTGGGACGAGGAGAACAGTACTTC; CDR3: CASSLGRGEQYF
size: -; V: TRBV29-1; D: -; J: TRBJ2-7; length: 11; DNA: TGCATTGGGACGGACGGCTACGAGCAGTACTTC; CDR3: CIGTDGYEQYF
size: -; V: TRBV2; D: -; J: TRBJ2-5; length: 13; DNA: TGTGCCAGCAGAAGTTTGCCACAAGAGACCCAGTACTTC; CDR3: CASRSLPQETQYF
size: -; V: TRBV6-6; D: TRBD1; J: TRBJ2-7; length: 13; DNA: TGTGCCAGCTCAAGACAGGGCTCCTACGAGCAGTACTTC; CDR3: CASSRQGSYEQYF
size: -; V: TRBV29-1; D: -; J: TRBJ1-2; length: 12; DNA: TGCAGCGTTAAACTGTCGGCCAGTCAGAACACCTTC; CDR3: CSVKLSASQNTF
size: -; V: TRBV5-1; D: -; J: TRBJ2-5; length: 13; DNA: TGCGCCAGCAGCAGGGGCCCATCGGAGACCCAGTACTTC; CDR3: CASSRGPSETQYF
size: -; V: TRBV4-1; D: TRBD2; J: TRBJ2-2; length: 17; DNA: TGCGCCAGCAGCCAAAGACTAGCGGGAGGGCCCTACGGGGAGCTGTTTTTT; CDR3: CASSQRLAGGPYGELFF
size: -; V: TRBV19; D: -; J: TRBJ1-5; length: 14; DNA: TGTGCCAGTAGTCTCTCGGACCCCTATCAGCCCCAGCATTTT; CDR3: CASSLSDPYQPQHF
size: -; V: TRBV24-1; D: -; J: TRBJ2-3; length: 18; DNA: TGTGCCACCAGTGATTGGGGGGACCCGGGCACGACCACAGATACGCAGTATTTT; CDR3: CATSDWGDPGTTTDTQYF
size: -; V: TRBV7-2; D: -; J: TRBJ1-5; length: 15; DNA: TGTGCCAGCACCCAAACCCAGGGAGCGGGTCAGCCCCAGCATTTT; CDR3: CASTQTQGAGQPQHF
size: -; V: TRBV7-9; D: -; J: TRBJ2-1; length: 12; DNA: TGTGCCAGCAGCTTAGTAACGGCGGAGCAGTTCTTC; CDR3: CASSLVTAEQFF
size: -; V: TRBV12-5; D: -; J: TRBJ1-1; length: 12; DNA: TGTGCTAGTGGTTTCGGCAACACTGAAGCTTTCTTT; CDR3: CASGFGNTEAFF
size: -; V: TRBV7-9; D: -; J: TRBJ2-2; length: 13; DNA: TGTGCCAGCAGCGGGCCGGGGCCCGGGGAGCTGTTTTTT; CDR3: CASSGPGPGELFF
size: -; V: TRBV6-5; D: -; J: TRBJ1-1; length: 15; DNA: TGTGCCAGCAGTTACGGGGGGGGCATGGACACTGAAGCTTTCTTT; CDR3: CASSYGGGMDTEAFF
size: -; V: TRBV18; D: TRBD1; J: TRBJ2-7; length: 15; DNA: TGTGCCAGCTCACCCGGACAGGGGGAGGCGGGGGAGCAGTACTTC; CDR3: CASSPGQGEAGEQYF
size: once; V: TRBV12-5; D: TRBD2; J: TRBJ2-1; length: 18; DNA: TGTGCTAGTGGTTTGGTGGTGGGACCGGGACTAGCGGGACTGGAGCAGTTCTTC; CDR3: CASGLVVGPGLAGLEQFF
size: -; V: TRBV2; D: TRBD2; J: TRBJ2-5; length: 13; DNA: TGTGCCTCCAAGGGCGGGAGTTGGGAGACCCAGTACTTC; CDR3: CASKGGSWETQYF
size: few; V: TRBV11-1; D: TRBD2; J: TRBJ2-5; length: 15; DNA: TGTGCCAGCAGTTTCGGGGGGATGAGACAAGAGACCCAGTACTTC; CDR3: CASSFGGMRQETQYF
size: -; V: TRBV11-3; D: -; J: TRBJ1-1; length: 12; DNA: TGTGCCAGCCAGGGAATGAACACTGAAGCTTTCTTT; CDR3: CASQGMNTEAFF